This T cell receptor (beta chain) was recorded in a study of blood T cell repertoires in COVID-19. About the study: The United States, Italy and Spain supplied acute and convalescent COVID-19 samples. Sources were T cells, B-cell-depleted T cells, or PBMCs; the material itself was cDNA or gDNA.

Source study methods: Reference gene primer amplification in the assay estimated nucleated cell counts. Measured with immunoSEQ multiplex PCR; TCRdb has only the in-frame clones, and not every one. D and trimming come from the DNA, and the V and J calls and clone size come from that table. There are around 100,000 clones in the sample; more than 75% occur only once, and roughly 29% lies in the top ten. Trimming cost V 4 bases and J 9 bases, with 18 bases left between them. The CDR3 has 14 residues. Germline V gives CDR1 MGHRA, CDR2 YSYEKL. The sequencing sample was made of peripheral blood. The TCR originated in a man in his sixties with acute or convalescent COVID-19. The V call is TRBV4-1, the J call TRBJ2-5, with D possibly being TRBD2 (6 bases). CDR3 residues: CASSRRPGEAAQYF. The CDR3 nucleotides read TGCGCCAGCAGCCGTAGACCCGGGGAGGCGGCCCAGTACTTC.